Listed below are T cell receptor beta chains from one sample, sequenced in a study of early T cells in non-severe SARS-CoV-2 infection. TCRdb reprocessed the 5' RACE reads via MiXCR and lists one record per CDR3 protein. The data hold roughly 55,000 distinct CDR3 sequences, with under 15% observed a single time. This sample comprised whole blood, obtained at baseline. These TCRs come from an adult who was a healthcare worker with PCR-confirmed SARS-CoV-2 infection or an uninfected control (not recorded which). Both conserved end residues are part of each CDR3. The order of the fields is V gene, J gene, CDR3 protein.

v_call: TRBV5-1; j_call: TRBJ1-1; cdr3_aa: CASSEQTNMNTEAFF
v_call: TRBV12-3/TRBV12-4; j_call: TRBJ2-3; cdr3_aa: CASSLGDSPRTDTQYF
v_call: TRBV12-3/TRBV12-4; j_call: TRBJ1-2; cdr3_aa: CASSLEGKGRYTF
v_call: TRBV5-1; j_call: TRBJ2-7; cdr3_aa: CASSLVSGRVARDEQYF
v_call: TRBV5-1; j_call: TRBJ2-3; cdr3_aa: CASSLAARGPDTQYF
v_call: TRBV4-2; j_call: TRBJ2-7; cdr3_aa: CASSQEDGRGSEQYF
v_call: TRBV19; j_call: TRBJ1-4; cdr3_aa: CASSPSTREGEKLFF
v_call: TRBV6-1; j_call: TRBJ2-5; cdr3_aa: CASILVAGTQETQYF
v_call: TRBV20-1; j_call: TRBJ2-1; cdr3_aa: CSASQSYNEQFF
v_call: TRBV28; j_call: TRBJ2-7; cdr3_aa: CASSSTYGTIDEQYF
v_call: TRBV10-3; j_call: TRBJ2-5; cdr3_aa: CAISSGTRLGGETQYF
v_call: TRBV20-1; j_call: TRBJ1-5; cdr3_aa: CSALTGPPNEPQHF
v_call: TRBV29-1; j_call: TRBJ1-3; cdr3_aa: CSVEDPPTSSGNTIYF
v_call: TRBV11-3; j_call: TRBJ2-3; cdr3_aa: CASSGEMGTQYF
v_call: TRBV6-5; j_call: TRBJ1-2; cdr3_aa: CASMSGQGDNYGYTF
v_call: TRBV5-6; j_call: TRBJ1-1; cdr3_aa: CASSLKNMNTEAFF
v_call: TRBV4-1; j_call: TRBJ2-1; cdr3_aa: CASSQDSGDRNNEQFF
v_call: TRBV7-8; j_call: TRBJ1-1; cdr3_aa: CASSPRGMGAFF
v_call: TRBV13; j_call: TRBJ2-5; cdr3_aa: CASSEDPRQETQYF
v_call: TRBV7-6; j_call: TRBJ1-6; cdr3_aa: CASSSGPGQDSPLHF
v_call: TRBV20-1; j_call: TRBJ2-5; cdr3_aa: CSARGVTSGSPETQYF
v_call: TRBV7-9; j_call: TRBJ2-1; cdr3_aa: CASSQWVSNFYNEQFF
v_call: TRBV7-9; j_call: TRBJ1-1; cdr3_aa: CASGGLALGTEAFF
v_call: TRBV4-2; j_call: TRBJ2-7; cdr3_aa: CASSQSRDNAYEQYF
v_call: TRBV3-1; j_call: TRBJ2-6; cdr3_aa: CASSQLAHSGANVLTF
v_call: TRBV7-9; j_call: TRBJ2-1; cdr3_aa: CASSTTTDEQFF
v_call: TRBV28; j_call: TRBJ2-7; cdr3_aa: CASSFSSLRPFYEQYF
v_call: TRBV12-3/TRBV12-4; j_call: TRBJ1-6; cdr3_aa: CASRGGQGDLSPLHF
v_call: TRBV4-2; j_call: TRBJ2-1; cdr3_aa: CASSQETSGRVEQFF
v_call: TRBV24-1; j_call: TRBJ2-2; cdr3_aa: CATSDSSGVAGATGELFF
v_call: TRBV7-9; j_call: TRBJ2-3; cdr3_aa: CASSSSGGPQYF
v_call: TRBV6-2/TRBV6-3; j_call: TRBJ2-7; cdr3_aa: CASKRTGGRSYEQYF
v_call: TRBV20-1; j_call: TRBJ2-5; cdr3_aa: CSAGRDRPSETQYF
v_call: TRBV6-5; j_call: TRBJ2-7; cdr3_aa: CASSYSSGGGYEQYF
v_call: TRBV14; j_call: TRBJ2-5; cdr3_aa: CASSPRTAPIETQYF
v_call: TRBV5-6; j_call: TRBJ1-2; cdr3_aa: CASSLEPRAGYGYTF
v_call: TRBV28; j_call: TRBJ2-5; cdr3_aa: CASGRGREETQYF
v_call: TRBV11-2; j_call: TRBJ2-3; cdr3_aa: CASSSDGYASTDTQYF
v_call: TRBV27; j_call: TRBJ2-1; cdr3_aa: CASSQGTGGEQFF
v_call: TRBV5-1; j_call: TRBJ1-1; cdr3_aa: CASSWRDGTEAFF
v_call: TRBV21-1; j_call: TRBJ2-2; cdr3_aa: CASSKDRREAGGPGELFF
v_call: TRBV2; j_call: TRBJ2-1; cdr3_aa: CASRGGKIFSYNEQFF
v_call: TRBV12-3/TRBV12-4; j_call: TRBJ2-1; cdr3_aa: CASSLNPGLADNEQFF
v_call: TRBV12-3/TRBV12-4; j_call: TRBJ1-6; cdr3_aa: CASSLDSYSNSPLHF
v_call: TRBV20-1; j_call: TRBJ1-1; cdr3_aa: CSAVPGQNTEAFF
v_call: TRBV7-2; j_call: TRBJ1-3; cdr3_aa: CASSLVLTGEFSGNTIYF
v_call: TRBV29-1; j_call: TRBJ1-2; cdr3_aa: CSVEGGGLGYTF
v_call: TRBV27; j_call: TRBJ1-4; cdr3_aa: CASSGTGLGEKLFF
v_call: TRBV5-6; j_call: TRBJ2-3; cdr3_aa: CASSLVGGSADTQYF
v_call: TRBV28; j_call: TRBJ2-5; cdr3_aa: CASRKVDRDYSETQYF